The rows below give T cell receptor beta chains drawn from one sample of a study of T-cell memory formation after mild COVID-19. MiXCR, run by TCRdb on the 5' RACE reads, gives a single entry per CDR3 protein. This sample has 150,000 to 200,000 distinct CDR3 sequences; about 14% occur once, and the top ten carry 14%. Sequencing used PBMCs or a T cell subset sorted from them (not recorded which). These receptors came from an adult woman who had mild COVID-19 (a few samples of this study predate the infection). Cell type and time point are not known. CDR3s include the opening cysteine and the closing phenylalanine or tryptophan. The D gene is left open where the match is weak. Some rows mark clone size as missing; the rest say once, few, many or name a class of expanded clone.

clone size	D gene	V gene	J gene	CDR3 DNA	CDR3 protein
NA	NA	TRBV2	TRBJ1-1	TGTGCCAGCAGTCGGGGCTTTCGGAAGGACACTGAAGCTTTCTTT	CASSRGFRKDTEAFF
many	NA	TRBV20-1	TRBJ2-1	TGCAGTGCTAGAAACGGTCGAGGATCCTACAATGAGCAGTTCTTC	CSARNGRGSYNEQFF
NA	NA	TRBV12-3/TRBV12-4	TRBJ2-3	TGTGCCAGCCATACCCTAGGGCCCCGGAATACGCAGTATTTT	CASHTLGPRNTQYF
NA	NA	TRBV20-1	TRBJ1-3	TGCAGTGCTTCCCACAGGGAAGGTGGAAACACCATATATTTT	CSASHREGGNTIYF
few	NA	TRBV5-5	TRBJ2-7	TGTGCCAGCAGTCTTGGGGGCTATTACTCCTACGAGCAGTACTTC	CASSLGGYYSYEQYF
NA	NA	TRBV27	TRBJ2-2	TGTGCCAGCAGTTTATCGGAGCTATCGGGATTTTCCGGGGAGCTGTTTTTT	CASSLSELSGFSGELFF
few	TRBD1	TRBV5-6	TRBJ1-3	TGTGCCAGCAGCCCGTGGACAGGCCTCTCTGGAAACACCATATATTTT	CASSPWTGLSGNTIYF
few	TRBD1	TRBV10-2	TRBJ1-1	TGCGCCAGCAGTGACCCCAGGACAGGGGTGAACACTGAAGCTTTCTTT	CASSDPRTGVNTEAFF
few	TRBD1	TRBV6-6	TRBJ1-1	TGTGCCAGCAGTCCCCCGGACAGGGGGGGGAACACTGAAGCTTTCTTT	CASSPPDRGGNTEAFF
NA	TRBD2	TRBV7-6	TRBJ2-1	TGTGCCAGCAGCTCCCGGACTAGCGGGATCGAGGGCTACAATGAGCAGTTCTTC	CASSSRTSGIEGYNEQFF
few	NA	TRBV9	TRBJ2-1	TGTGCCAGCGCGGAGGGAAGCCACAATGAGCAGTTCTTC	CASAEGSHNEQFF
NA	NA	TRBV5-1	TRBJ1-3	TGCGCCAGCTCCGAGGGTGGGGGCTCAACTAGGAACACCATATATTTT	CASSEGGGSTRNTIYF
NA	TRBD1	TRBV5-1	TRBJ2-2	TGCGCCAGCAGCTCGCGGGGACAGGGAACCGGGGAGCTGTTTTTT	CASSSRGQGTGELFF
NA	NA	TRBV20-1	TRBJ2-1	TGCAGTGGGGTAGGGGCCTACAATGAGCAGTTCTTC	CSGVGAYNEQFF
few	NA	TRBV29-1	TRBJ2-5	TGCAGCGTTGAAGAGGGGGCTCAAGAGACCCAGTACTTC	CSVEEGAQETQYF
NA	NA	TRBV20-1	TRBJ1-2	TGCAGTGCTAGAAATCAGGGCGACTATGGCTACACCTTC	CSARNQGDYGYTF
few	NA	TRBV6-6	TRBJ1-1	TGTGCCAGCAGTTACTCCAGTCTTGTCGGGGGGGGGAAAGCTGAAGCTTTCTTT	CASSYSSLVGGGKAEAFF
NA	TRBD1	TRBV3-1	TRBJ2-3	TGTGCCAGCAGCCGACAGGGGTCAGATACGCAGTATTTT	CASSRQGSDTQYF
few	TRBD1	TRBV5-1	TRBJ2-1	TGCGCCAGCAGCTTCACCGGGACAGCATACAATGAGCAGTTCTTC	CASSFTGTAYNEQFF
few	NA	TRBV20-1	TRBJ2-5	TGCAGTGCTAGAGATTTCGACGGGATGTGGGGGACCCAGTACTTC	CSARDFDGMWGTQYF
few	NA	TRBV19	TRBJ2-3	TGTGCCAGTAATTCGGGGGAGACAGATACGCAGTATTTT	CASNSGETDTQYF
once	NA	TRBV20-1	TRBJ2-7	TGCAGTGCTACCGGGGACGTTGAGCAGTACTTC	CSATGDVEQYF
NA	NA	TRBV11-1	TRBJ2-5	TGTGCCAGCAGCTTAGAGGTGACATCCCAGTACTTC	CASSLEVTSQYF
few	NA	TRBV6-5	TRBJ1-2	TGTGCCAGCAGTTACTCGATAGGTGGTTCGGGGGAAGGCTATGGCTACACCTTC	CASSYSIGGSGEGYGYTF
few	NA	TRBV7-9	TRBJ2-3	TGTGCCAGCAGCCCGGGCCCAGCAGATACGCAGTATTTT	CASSPGPADTQYF
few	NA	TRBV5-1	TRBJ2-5	TGCGCCAGCAGTAACGGACTTCAAGAGACCCAGTACTTC	CASSNGLQETQYF
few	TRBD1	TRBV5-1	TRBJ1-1	TGCGCCAGCAGCGCGTCAGGGGGCGGAGAAGCTTTCTTT	CASSASGGGEAFF
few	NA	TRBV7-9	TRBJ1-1	TGTGCCAGCAGCTTACCCATCGCTAGACCGAACACTGAAGCTTTCTTT	CASSLPIARPNTEAFF
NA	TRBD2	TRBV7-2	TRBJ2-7	TGTGCCAGCAGCTTCCGGACTAGCGGCTCCTACGAGCAGTACTTC	CASSFRTSGSYEQYF
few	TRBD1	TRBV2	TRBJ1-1	TGTGCCAGCAGACCCCAGGGGGCTTCGGGGAACACTGAAGCTTTCTTT	CASRPQGASGNTEAFF
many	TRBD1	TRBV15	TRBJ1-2	TGTGCCACCAGACCCGGGACAGGGGGCGATGGCTACACCTTC	CATRPGTGGDGYTF
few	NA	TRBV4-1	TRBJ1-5	TGCGCCAGCAGCCAAGTTGGGGAAAGCAATCAGCCCCAGCATTTT	CASSQVGESNQPQHF
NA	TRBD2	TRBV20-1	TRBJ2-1	TGCAGTGCCGAACTAGCGGGAGGGTACAATGAGCAGTTCTTC	CSAELAGGYNEQFF
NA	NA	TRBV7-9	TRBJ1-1	TGTGCCAGCAGCGATAACACTGAAGCTTTCTTT	CASSDNTEAFF
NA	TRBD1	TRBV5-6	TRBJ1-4	TGTGCCAGCAGGGGACAGGAGAATGAAAAACTGTTTTTT	CASRGQENEKLFF
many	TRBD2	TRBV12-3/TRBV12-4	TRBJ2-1	TGTGCCAGCAGTTTGGCGGGGGTATACAATGAGCAGTTCTTC	CASSLAGVYNEQFF
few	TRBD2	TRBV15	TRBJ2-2	TGTGCCACCCAGAGACGGCTAGCGGGGGGCACCGGGGAGCTGTTTTTT	CATQRRLAGGTGELFF
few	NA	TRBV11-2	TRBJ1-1	TGTGCCAGCAGCTTAGGATACGGGCAGGTAGCTTTCTTT	CASSLGYGQVAFF
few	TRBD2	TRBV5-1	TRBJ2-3	TGCGCCAGCAGCTTGGGGACTAGCGGGGGGGCAGATACGCAGTATTTT	CASSLGTSGGADTQYF
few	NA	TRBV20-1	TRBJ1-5	TGCAGTGCTAGACCGGGCAGTAGCAATCAGCCCCAGCATTTT	CSARPGSSNQPQHF
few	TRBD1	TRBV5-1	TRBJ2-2	TGCGCCAGCAGCTTGGGACAGGGGGCTTTTCAACGCGGGGAGCTGTTTTTT	CASSLGQGAFQRGELFF
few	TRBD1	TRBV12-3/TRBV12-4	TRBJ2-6	TGTGCCAGCAGTCCTCCGGGACAGGGAATACCCGCGGAGGGGGCCAACGTCCTGACTTTC	CASSPPGQGIPAEGANVLTF
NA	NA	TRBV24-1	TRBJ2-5	TGTGCCACCAGTGACCCCGGGCCCAGCGGGGAGACCCAGTACTTC	CATSDPGPSGETQYF
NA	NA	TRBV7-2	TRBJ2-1	TGTGCCAGCAGCCCAGTGAGCTCCTACAATGAGCAGTTCTTC	CASSPVSSYNEQFF
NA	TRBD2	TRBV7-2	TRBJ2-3	TGTGCCAGCAGCCTGACTAGCGCAGATACGCAGTATTTT	CASSLTSADTQYF
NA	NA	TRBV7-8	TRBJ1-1	TGTGCCAGCAGCCCAGTAACAGGGTGGGTAGAGACTGAAGCTTTCTTT	CASSPVTGWVETEAFF
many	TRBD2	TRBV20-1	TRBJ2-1	TGCAGTGCTAGAGCCTGGACTAGGGGCCCCTACAATGAGCAGTTCTTC	CSARAWTRGPYNEQFF
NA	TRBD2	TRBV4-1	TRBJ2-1	TGCGCCAGCAGCCAAGATTCTAGAGGGGCGCGGGGGTACAATGAGCAGTTCTTC	CASSQDSRGARGYNEQFF
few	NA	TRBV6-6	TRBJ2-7	TGTGCCAGCTCCCAGCCGGGATCCTTGATGGCGCAGTACTTC	CASSQPGSLMAQYF
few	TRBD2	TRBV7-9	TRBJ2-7	TGTGCCAGCAGCTTAGTCCCTAGCGGGGGACAATACGAGCAGTACTTC	CASSLVPSGGQYEQYF